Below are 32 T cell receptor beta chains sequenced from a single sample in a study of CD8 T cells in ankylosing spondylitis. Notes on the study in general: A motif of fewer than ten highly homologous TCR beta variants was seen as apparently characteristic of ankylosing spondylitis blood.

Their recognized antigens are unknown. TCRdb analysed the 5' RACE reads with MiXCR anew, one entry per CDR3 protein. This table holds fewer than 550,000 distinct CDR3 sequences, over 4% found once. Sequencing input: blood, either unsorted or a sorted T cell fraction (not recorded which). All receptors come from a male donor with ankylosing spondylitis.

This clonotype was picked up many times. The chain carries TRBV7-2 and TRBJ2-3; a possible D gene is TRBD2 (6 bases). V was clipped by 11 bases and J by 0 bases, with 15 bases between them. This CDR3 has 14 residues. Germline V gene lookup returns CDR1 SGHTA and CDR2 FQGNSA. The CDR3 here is CASKGRGSTDTQYF. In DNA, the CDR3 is TGTGCCTCCAAAGGACGGGGGAGCACAGATACGCAGTATTTT.

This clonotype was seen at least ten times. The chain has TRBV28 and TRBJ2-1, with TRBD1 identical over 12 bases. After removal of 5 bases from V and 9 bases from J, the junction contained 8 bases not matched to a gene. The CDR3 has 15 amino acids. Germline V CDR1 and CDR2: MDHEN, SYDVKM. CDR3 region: CASSARDRGRAEQFF. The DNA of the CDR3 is TGTGCCAGCAGTGCCCGGGACAGGGGGCGTGCTGAGCAGTTCTTC.

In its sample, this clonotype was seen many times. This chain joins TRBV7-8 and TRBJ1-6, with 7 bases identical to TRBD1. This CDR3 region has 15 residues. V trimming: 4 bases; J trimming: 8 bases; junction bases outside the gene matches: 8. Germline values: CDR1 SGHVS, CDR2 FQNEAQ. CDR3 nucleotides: TGTGCCAGCAGCTCCTCGACAGGGTGGGATTCACCCCTCCACTTT. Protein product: CASSSSTGWDSPLHF.

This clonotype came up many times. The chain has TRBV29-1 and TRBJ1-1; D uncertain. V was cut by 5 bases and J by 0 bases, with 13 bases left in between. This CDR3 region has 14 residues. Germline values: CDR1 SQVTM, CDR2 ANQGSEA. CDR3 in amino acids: CSVMTDIMNTEAFF. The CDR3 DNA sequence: TGCAGCGTTATGACGGATATCATGAACACTGAAGCTTTCTTT.

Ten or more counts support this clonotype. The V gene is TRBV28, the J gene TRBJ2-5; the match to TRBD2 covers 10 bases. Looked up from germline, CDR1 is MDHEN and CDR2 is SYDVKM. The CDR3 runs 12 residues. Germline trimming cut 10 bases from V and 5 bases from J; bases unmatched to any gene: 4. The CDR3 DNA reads TGTGCCACTAGCGGGAGAAGGGAGACCCAGTACTTC. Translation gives CATSGRRETQYF.

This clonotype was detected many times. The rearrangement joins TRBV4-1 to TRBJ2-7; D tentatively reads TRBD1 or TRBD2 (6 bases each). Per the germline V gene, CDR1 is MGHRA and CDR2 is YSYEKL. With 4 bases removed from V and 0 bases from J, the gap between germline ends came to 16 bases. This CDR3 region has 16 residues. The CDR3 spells CASSRTSRGGSYEQYF. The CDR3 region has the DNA TGCGCCAGCAGCCGAACATCCAGGGGAGGCTCCTACGAGCAGTACTTC.

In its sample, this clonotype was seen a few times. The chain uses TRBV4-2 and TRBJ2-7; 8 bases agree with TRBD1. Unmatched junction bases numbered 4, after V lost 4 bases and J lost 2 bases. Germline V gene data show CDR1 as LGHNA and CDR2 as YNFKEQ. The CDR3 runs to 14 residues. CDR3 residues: CASSRPGGAYEQYF. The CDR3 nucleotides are TGTGCCAGCAGCCGCCCAGGGGGCGCCTACGAGCAGTACTTC.

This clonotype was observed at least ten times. The CDR3 region is CSARRHGEIQPQHF. CDR3 DNA sequence: TGCAGTGCTAGACGTCACGGGGAGATTCAGCCCCAGCATTTT. V usage is TRBV20-1 and J usage is TRBJ1-5; no clear D. V lost 2 bases to trimming and J lost 6 bases, with 14 bases between them. The CDR3 spans 14 residues. Germline lookup yields CDR1 DFQATT and CDR2 SNEGSKA (reference sequence).

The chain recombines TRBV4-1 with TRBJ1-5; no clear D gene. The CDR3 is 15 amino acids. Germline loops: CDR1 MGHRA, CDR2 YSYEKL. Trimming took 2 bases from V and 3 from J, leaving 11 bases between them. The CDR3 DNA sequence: TGCGCCAGCAGCCAAATCGGACTGACCAATCAGCCCCAGCATTTT. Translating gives CASSQIGLTNQPQHF.

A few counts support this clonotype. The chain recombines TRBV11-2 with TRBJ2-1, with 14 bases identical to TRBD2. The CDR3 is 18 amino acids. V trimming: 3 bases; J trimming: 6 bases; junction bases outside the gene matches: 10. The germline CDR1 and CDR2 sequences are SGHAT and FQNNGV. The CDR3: CASSFRSGTSGSGNEQFF. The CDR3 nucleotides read TGTGCCAGCAGCTTCCGGTCCGGGACTAGCGGGAGTGGCAATGAGCAGTTCTTC.

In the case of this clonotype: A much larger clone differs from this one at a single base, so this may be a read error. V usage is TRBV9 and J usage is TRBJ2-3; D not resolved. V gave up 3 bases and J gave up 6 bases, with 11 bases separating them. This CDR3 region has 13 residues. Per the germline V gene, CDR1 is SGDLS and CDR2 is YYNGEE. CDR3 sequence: CASSAQGLDTQYF. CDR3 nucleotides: TGTGCCAGCAGCGCCCAAGGTCTGGATACGCAGTATTTT.

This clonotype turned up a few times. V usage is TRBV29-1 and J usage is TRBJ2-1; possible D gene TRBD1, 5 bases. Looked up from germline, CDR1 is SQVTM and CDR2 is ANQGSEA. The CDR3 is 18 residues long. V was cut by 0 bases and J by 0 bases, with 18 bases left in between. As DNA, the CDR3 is TGCAGCGTTGAAGATCGGCTTCAACAGGTCAGCTCCTACAATGAGCAGTTCTTC. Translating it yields CSVEDRLQQVSSYNEQFF.

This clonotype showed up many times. The CDR3 nucleotides are TGTGCCATCAGTGAGTCGACTGGTAATTCACCCCTCCACTTT. Protein product: CAISESTGNSPLHF. The V and J genes are TRBV10-3 and TRBJ1-6; no firm D call. V lost 0 bases and J lost 6, with 6 bases in between. CDR1 is ENHRY and CDR2 is SYGVKD in the germline V gene. This CDR3 comprises 14 residues.

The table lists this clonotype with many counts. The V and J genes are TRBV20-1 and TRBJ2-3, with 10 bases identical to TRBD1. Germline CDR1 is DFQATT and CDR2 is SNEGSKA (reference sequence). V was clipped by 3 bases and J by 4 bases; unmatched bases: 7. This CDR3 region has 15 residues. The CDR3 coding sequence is TGCAGTGCTAGCAGTCGACAGGGGGCCTCAGATACGCAGTATTTT. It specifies CSASSRQGASDTQYF.

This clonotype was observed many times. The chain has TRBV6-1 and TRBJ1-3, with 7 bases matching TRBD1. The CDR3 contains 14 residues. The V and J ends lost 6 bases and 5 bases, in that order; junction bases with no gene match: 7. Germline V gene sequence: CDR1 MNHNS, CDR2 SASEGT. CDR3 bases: TGTGCCAGCAGCAAGGGGGCTGGAAGAAACACCATATATTTT. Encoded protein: CASSKGAGRNTIYF.

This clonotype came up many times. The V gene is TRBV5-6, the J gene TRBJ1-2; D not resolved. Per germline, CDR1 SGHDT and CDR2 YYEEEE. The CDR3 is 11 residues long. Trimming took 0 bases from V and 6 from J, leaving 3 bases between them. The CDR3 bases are TGTGCCAGCAGCTTGGGTAATGGCTACACCTTC. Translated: CASSLGNGYTF.

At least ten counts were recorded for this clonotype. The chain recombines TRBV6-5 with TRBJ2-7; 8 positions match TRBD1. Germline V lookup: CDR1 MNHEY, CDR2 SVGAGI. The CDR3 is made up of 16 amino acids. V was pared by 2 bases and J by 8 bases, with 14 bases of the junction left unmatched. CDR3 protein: CASSYPPPGQGGKQYF. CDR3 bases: TGTGCCAGCAGTTACCCGCCCCCCGGACAGGGCGGTAAGCAGTACTTC.

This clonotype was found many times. CDR3 sequence reads: CASSYGEGSYEQYF. In DNA form, the CDR3 reads TGTGCCAGCAGTTACGGGGAGGGGTCCTACGAGCAGTACTTC. This chain uses TRBV6-2 or TRBV6-3 with TRBJ2-7, with 7 bases fitting TRBD2. Trimming cost V 2 bases and J 1 base; bases outside gene matches: 2. Germline V gene sequence: CDR1 MNHEY, CDR2 SVGEGT. The CDR3 contains 14 residues.

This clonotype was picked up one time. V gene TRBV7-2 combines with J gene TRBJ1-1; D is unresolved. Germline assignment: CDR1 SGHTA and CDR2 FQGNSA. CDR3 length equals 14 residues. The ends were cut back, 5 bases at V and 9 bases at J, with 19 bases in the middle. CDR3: CASSRFLGASKAFF. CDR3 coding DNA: TGTGCCAGCAGCCGGTTTCTGGGAGCTAGCAAAGCTTTCTTT.

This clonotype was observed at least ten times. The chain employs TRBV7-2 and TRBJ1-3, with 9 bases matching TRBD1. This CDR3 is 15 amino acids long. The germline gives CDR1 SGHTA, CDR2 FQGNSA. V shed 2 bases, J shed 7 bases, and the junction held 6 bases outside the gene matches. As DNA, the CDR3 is TGTGCCAGCAGCTTACGACAGGGGGTATGGAACACCATATATTTT. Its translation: CASSLRQGVWNTIYF.

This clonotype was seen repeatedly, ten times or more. CDR3: CASSQLAGELNEQYF. In nucleotides, the CDR3 is TGCGCCAGCAGCCAATTAGCGGGAGAGCTGAACGAGCAGTACTTC. This chain links TRBV4-1 with TRBJ2-7, with TRBD2 matching over 9 bases. The germline V gene has CDR1 MGHRA and CDR2 YSYEKL. CDR3 length: 15 residues. Trimming took 2 bases from V and 5 from J; bases not matched to a gene: 7.

The CDR3 bases are TGCGCCAGCAGCTCTAAAGAAAGCCGGTCTTCGCCCTCCTACAATGAGCAGTTCTTC. It codes for CASSSKESRSSPSYNEQFF. The V and J genes are TRBV4-1 and TRBJ2-1; D call uncertain. The ends were cut back, 5 bases at V and 0 bases at J, with 23 bases in the middle. CDR1 and CDR2 (germline): MGHRA, YSYEKL. CDR3 length: 19 amino acids.

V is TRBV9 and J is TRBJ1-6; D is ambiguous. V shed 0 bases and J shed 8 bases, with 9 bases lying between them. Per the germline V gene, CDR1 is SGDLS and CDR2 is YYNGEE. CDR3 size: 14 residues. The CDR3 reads CASSVGGWDSPLHF. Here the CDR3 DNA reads TGTGCCAGCAGCGTAGGGGGATGGGATTCACCCCTCCACTTT.

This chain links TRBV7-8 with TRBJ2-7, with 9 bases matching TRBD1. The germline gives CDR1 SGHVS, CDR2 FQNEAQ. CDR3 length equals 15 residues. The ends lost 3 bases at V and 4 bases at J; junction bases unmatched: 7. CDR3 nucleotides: TGTGCCAGCAGCTTGACGGGACAGGGATCTTACGAGCAGTACTTC. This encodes CASSLTGQGSYEQYF.

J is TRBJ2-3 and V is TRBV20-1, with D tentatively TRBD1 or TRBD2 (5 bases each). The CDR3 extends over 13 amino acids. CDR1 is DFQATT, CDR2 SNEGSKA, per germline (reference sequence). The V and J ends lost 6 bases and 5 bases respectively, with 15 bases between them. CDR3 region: CSARGVLGDTQYF. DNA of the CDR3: TGCAGTGCCCGAGGGGTCCTGGGAGATACGCAGTATTTT.

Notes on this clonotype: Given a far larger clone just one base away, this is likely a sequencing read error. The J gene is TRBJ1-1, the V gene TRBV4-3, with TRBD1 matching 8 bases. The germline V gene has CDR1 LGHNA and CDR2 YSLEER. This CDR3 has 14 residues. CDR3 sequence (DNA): TGCGCCAGCAGCCCTCGACAGGGGAACTCTGAAGCTTTCTTT. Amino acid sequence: CASSPRQGNSEAFF.

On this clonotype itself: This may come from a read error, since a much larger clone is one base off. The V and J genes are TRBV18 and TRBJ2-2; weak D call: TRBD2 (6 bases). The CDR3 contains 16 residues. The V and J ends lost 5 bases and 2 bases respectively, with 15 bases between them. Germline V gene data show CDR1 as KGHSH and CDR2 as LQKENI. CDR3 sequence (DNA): TGTGCCAGCTCAGCCGAGGCGGGACTTAACACCGGGGAGCTGTTTTTT. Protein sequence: CASSAEAGLNTGELFF.

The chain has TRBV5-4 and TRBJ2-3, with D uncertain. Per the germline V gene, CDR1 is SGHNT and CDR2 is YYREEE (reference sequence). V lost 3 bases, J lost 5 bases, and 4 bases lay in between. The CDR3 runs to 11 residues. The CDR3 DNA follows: TGTGCCAGCAGCTGGAGAGATACGCAGTATTTT. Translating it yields CASSWRDTQYF.

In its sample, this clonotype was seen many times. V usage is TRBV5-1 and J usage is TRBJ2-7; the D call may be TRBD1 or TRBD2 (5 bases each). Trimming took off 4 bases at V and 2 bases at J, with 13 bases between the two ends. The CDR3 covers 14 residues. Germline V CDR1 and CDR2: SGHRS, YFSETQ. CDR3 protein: CASSAGTLPYEQYF. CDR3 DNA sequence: TGCGCCAGCAGCGCCGGGACCCTACCCTACGAGCAGTACTTC.

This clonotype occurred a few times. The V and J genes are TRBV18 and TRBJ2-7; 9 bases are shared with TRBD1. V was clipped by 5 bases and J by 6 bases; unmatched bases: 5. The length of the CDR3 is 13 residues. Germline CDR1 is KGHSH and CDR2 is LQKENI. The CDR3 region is CASSGDRVTEQYF. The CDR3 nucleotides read TGTGCCAGCTCAGGGGACAGGGTCACCGAGCAGTACTTC.

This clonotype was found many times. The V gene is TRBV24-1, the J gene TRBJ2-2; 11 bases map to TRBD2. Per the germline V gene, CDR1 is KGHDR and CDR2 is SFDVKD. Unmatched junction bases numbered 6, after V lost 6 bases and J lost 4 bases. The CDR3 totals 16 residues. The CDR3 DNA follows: TGTGCCACCAGTACTAGCGGGAGTGAGGGCACCGGGGAGCTGTTTTTT. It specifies CATSTSGSEGTGELFF.

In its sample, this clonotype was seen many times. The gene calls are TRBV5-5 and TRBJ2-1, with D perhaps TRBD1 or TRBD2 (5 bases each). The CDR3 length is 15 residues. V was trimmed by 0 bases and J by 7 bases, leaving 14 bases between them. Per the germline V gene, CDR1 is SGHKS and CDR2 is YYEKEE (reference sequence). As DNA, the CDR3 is TGTGCCAGCAGCTTGGCCCCGGGGACCCAGAATGAGCAGTTCTTC. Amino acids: CASSLAPGTQNEQFF.